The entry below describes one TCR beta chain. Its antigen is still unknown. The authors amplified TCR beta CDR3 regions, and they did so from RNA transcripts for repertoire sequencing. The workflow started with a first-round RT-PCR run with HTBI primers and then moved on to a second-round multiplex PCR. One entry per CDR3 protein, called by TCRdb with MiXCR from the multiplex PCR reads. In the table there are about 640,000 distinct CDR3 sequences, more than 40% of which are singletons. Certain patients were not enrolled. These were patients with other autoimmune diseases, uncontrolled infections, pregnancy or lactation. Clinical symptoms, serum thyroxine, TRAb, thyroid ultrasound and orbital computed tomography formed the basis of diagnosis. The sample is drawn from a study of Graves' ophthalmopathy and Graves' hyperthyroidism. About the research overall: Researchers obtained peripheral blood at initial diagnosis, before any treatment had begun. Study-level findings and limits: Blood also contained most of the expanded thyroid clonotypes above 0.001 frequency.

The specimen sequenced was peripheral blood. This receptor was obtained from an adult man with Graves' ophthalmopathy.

The CDR3 loop reads CASSVATSVEQFF. In nucleotides, the CDR3 is TGTGCCAGCAGCGTAGCTACTAGCGTTGAGCAGTTCTTC. The V and J genes are TRBV9 and TRBJ2-5; 7 bases match TRBD2. Judging by the DNA end, TRBJ2-1 fits better; the J call may be wrong. The CDR3 extends over 13 amino acids. Germline V gene lookup returns CDR1 SGDLS and CDR2 YYNGEE.